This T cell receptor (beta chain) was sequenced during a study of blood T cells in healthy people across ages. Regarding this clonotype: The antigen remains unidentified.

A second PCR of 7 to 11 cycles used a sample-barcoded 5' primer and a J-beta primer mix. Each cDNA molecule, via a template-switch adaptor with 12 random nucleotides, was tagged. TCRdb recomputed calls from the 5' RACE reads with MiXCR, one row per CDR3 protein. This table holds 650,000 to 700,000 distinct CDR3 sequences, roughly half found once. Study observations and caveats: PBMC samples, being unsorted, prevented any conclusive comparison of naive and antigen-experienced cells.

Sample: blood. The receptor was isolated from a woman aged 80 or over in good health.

The CDR3 region has the DNA TGCGCCAGCAGGGCTTTAAGGGGGGGTGACAATGAGCAGTTCTTC. Its translation is CASRALRGGDNEQFF. The chain employs TRBV5-1 and TRBJ2-1, with a weak D call TRBD2 (7 bases). Trimming removed 5 bases from V and 5 bases from J, with 17 bases in between. Per germline, CDR1 SGHRS and CDR2 YFSETQ. The CDR3 consists of 15 residues.